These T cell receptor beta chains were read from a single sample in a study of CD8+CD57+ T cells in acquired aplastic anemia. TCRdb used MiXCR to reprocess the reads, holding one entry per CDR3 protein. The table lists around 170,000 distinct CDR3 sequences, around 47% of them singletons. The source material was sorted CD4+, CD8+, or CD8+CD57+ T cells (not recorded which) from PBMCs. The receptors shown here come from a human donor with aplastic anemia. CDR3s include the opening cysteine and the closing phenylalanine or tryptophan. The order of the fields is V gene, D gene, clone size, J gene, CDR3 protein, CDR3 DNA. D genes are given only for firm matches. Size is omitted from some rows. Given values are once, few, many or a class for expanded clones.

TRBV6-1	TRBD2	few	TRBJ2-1	CASSIGLAGTHNEQFF	TGTGCCAGCAGTATCGGACTAGCGGGGACCCACAATGAGCAGTTCTTC
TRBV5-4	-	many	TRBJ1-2	CASSPTGVGGYTF	TGTGCCAGCAGCCCAACCGGGGTGGGTGGCTACACCTTC
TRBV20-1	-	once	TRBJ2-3	CSALISDTQYF	TGCAGTGCCCTTATCTCAGATACGCAGTATTTT
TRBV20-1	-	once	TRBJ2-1	CSARDEARHEQFF	TGCAGTGCTAGAGATGAGGCTAGGCATGAGCAGTTCTTC
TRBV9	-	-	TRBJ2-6	CASSVAGGPTGANVLTF	TGTGCCAGCAGCGTAGCGGGCGGACCGACTGGGGCCAACGTCCTGACTTTC
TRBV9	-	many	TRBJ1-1	CASSPSGLNTEAFF	TGTGCCAGCAGCCCCTCGGGCCTGAACACTGAAGCTTTCTTT
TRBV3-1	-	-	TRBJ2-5	CASSQGEETQYF	TGTGCCAGCAGCCAAGGGGAAGAGACCCAGTACTTC
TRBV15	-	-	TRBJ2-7	CATSRVGSYEQYF	TGTGCCACCAGCAGAGTAGGGTCCTACGAGCAGTACTTC
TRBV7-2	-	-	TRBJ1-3	CASSPRSKTDGTGNTIYF	TGTGCCAGCAGCCCGAGGAGTAAGACGGACGGCACTGGAAACACCATATATTTT
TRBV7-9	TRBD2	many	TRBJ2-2	CASSLGLAGVTGELFF	TGTGCCAGCAGCTTAGGACTAGCGGGAGTAACCGGGGAGCTGTTTTTT
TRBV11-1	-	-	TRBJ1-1	CASSFQGFPPMNTEAFF	TGTGCCAGCAGCTTTCAGGGATTCCCCCCAATGAACACTGAAGCTTTCTTT
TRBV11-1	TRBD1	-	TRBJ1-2	CASSRDDRGPFSGGYTF	TGTGCCAGCAGCCGAGACGACAGGGGTCCCTTTTCGGGGGGCTACACCTTC
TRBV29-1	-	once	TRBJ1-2	CSVELGGGGYTF	TGCAGCGTTGAACTCGGGGGGGGCGGCTACACCTTC
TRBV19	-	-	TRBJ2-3	CASTGSTVTQYF	TGTGCCAGTACTGGGAGCACAGTTACGCAGTATTTT
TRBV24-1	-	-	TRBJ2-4	CATSSGQSLREQYF	TGTGCCACCAGTTCAGGACAGAGCCTACGGGAGCAGTACTTC
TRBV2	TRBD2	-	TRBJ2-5	CASGGGARGETQYF	TGTGCCAGCGGCGGGGGGGCTAGGGGAGAGACCCAGTACTTC